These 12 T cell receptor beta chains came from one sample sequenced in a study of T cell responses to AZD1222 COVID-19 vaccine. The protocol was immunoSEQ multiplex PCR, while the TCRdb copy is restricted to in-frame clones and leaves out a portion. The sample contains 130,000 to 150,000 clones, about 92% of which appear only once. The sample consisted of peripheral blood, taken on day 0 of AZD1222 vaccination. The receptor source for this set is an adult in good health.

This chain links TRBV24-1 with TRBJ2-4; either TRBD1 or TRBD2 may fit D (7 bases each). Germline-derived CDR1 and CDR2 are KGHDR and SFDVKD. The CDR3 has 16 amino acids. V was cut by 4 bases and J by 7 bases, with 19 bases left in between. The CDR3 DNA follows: TGTGCCACCAGTGAACCTGACAGGGCCGGGGGGAACATTCAGTACTTC. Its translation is CATSEPDRAGGNIQYF.

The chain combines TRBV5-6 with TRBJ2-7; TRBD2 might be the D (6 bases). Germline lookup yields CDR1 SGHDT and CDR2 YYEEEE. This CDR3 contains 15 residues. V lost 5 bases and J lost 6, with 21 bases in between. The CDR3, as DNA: TGTGCCAGCAGGCTTGCAGGTGGAGGGCACGGCGAGCAGTACTTC. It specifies CASRLAGGGHGEQYF.

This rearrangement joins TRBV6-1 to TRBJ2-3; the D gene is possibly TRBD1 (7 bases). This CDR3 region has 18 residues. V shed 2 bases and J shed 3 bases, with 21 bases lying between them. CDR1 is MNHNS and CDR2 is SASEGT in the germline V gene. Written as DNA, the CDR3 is TGTGCCAGCAGTGAAAGGGGGCTAGAGGGGGGCTTTACAGATACGCAGTATTTT. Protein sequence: CASSERGLEGGFTDTQYF.

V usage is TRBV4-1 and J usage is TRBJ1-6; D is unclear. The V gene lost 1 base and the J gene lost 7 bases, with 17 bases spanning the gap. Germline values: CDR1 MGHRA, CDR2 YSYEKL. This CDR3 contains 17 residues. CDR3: CASSQAEVVPPNSPLHF. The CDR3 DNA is TGCGCCAGCAGCCAAGCGGAGGTTGTTCCACCCAATTCACCCCTCCACTTT.

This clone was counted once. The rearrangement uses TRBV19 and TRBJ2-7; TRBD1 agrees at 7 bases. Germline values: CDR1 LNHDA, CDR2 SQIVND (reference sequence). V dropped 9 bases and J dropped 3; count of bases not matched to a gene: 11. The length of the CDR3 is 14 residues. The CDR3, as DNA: TGTGCCAGCCATGACAGGGATGGGATCTACGAGCAGTACTTC. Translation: CASHDRDGIYEQYF.

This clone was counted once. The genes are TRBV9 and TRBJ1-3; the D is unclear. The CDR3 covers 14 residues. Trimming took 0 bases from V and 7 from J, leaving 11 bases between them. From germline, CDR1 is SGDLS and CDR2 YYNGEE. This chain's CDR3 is CASSVGSGRNTIYF. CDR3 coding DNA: TGTGCCAGCAGCGTAGGGTCGGGGAGGAACACCATATATTTT.

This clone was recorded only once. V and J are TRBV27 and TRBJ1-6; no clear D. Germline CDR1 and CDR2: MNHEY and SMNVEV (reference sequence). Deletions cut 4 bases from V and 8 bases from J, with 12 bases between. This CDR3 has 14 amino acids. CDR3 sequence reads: CASSSKARDSPLHF. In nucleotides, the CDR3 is TGTGCCAGCAGTTCAAAGGCTAGGGATTCACCCCTCCACTTT.

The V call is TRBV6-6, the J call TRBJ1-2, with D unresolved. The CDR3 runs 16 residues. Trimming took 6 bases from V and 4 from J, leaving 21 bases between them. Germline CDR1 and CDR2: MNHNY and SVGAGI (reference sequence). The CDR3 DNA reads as TGTGCCAGCAGCCCCCCCCGAGACACACACCTCTATGGCTACACCTTC. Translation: CASSPPRDTHLYGYTF.

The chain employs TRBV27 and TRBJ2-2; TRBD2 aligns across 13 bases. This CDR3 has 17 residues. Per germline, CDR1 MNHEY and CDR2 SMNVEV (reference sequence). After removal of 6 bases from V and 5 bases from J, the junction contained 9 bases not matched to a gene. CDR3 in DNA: TGTGCCAGCAGACGCCGGGAGGGACTAGCGGGAACCGGGGAGCTGTTTTTT. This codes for CASRRREGLAGTGELFF.

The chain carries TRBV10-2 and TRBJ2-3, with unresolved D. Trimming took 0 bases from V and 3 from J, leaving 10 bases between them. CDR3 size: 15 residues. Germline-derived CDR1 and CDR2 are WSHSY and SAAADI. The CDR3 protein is CASSESGMRTDTQYF. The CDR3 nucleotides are TGCGCCAGCAGTGAGTCCGGAATGCGAACAGATACGCAGTATTTT.

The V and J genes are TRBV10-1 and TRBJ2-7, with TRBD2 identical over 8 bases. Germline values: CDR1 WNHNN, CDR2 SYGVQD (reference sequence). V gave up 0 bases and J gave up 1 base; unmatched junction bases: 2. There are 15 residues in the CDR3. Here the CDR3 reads CASSESASGSYEQYF. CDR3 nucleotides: TGCGCCAGCAGTGAGTCGGCTAGCGGGTCCTACGAGCAGTACTTC.

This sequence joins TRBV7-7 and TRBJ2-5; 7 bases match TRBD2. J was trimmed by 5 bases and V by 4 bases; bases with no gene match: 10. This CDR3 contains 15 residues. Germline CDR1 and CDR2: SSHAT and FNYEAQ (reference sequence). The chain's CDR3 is CASSYRGVPSETQYF. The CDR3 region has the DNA TGTGCCAGCAGCTACCGGGGGGTCCCATCGGAGACCCAGTACTTC.